Listed below are T cell receptor beta chains from one sample, sequenced in a study of Graves' ophthalmopathy and Graves' hyperthyroidism. Each CDR3 protein is one row after TCRdb ran MiXCR on the multiplex PCR reads. The table has a few hundred thousand distinct CDR3 sequences, roughly 14% seen once. Sequencing used peripheral blood. Receptors were obtained from a woman younger than 30 with stable Graves' hyperthyroidism. Each CDR3 is given with its conserved first and last residue. Fields, in order: V gene, J gene, D gene, clone size, CDR3 DNA, CDR3 protein. A D gene is named only where the DNA matches it firmly. For some rows the clone size is stated as once, few or many, or as a class when expanded; others skip it.

TRBV7-8	TRBJ1-3	NA	once	TGTGCCAGCAGCTTGCCGACTGCTCCTGGAAACACCATATATTTT	CASSLPTAPGNTIYF
TRBV10-3	TRBJ2-5	TRBD1	many	TGTGCCATCAGGAGGGCCGGGACAGGGGAGACCCAGTACTTC	CAIRRAGTGETQYF
TRBV3-1	TRBJ1-1	NA	many	TGTGCCAGCAGCCAAGACGGCTGGAACACTGAAGCTTTCTTT	CASSQDGWNTEAFF
TRBV19	TRBJ1-6	NA	many	TGTGCCAGTACCCCGCGACAGACTAATTCACCCCTCCACTTT	CASTPRQTNSPLHF
TRBV6-2/TRBV6-3	TRBJ2-7	TRBD2	NA	TGTGCCAGCAGTTACGCGACTAGCGGGTTCTACGAGCAGTACTTC	CASSYATSGFYEQYF
TRBV6-1	TRBJ2-4	TRBD1	NA	TGTGCCAGCAGATCGACAGGGGGGGCAAAAAACATTCAGTACTTC	CASRSTGGAKNIQYF
TRBV19	TRBJ1-2	NA	many	TGTGCCAGTACGGGACACAGCTATGGCTACACCTTC	CASTGHSYGYTF
TRBV11-2	TRBJ2-7	NA	NA	TGTGCCAGCAGCCCGATTCGGGGCCTATCCTACGAGCAGTACTTC	CASSPIRGLSYEQYF
TRBV7-9	TRBJ1-1	NA	many	TGTGCCAGCAGCTTAGGGGGGCCGAGGAACACTGAAGCTTTCTTT	CASSLGGPRNTEAFF
TRBV29-1	TRBJ1-2	NA	many	TGCAGCGTTGTCCTAGGAAACTATGGCTACACCTTC	CSVVLGNYGYTF
TRBV12-3/TRBV12-4	TRBJ2-7	NA	many	TGTGCCAGCAGTATCACAGGGAACGAGCAGTACTTC	CASSITGNEQYF
TRBV12-3/TRBV12-4	TRBJ2-7	NA	many	TGTGCCAGCAAGCCGGGACGGAGAACCTACGAGCAGTACTTC	CASKPGRRTYEQYF
TRBV27	TRBJ2-7	TRBD1	many	TGTGCCAGCAGTACTCCCGGGACAGGATTTTACGAGCAGTACTTC	CASSTPGTGFYEQYF
TRBV5-5	TRBJ1-6	TRBD1	many	TGTGCCAGCAACCGTGCCGATACGGGACAGGGAAAAAATTCACCCCTCCACTTT	CASNRADTGQGKNSPLHF
TRBV7-3	TRBJ2-5	TRBD2	many	TGTGCCAGCAGCCCGGCGGGGGGCCAAGAGACCCAGTACTTC	CASSPAGGQETQYF
TRBV11-2	TRBJ2-2	NA	many	TGTGCCAGCAGCTTAAGTGGAGGGCCCGGGGAGCTGTTTTTT	CASSLSGGPGELFF
TRBV25-1	TRBJ2-4	NA	many	TGTGCCAGCAGTCCCCCCGGGGGCCCCAGGAACATTCAGTACTTC	CASSPPGGPRNIQYF
TRBV4-1	TRBJ1-1	NA	many	TGCGCCAGCAGCCCGCCGCTCGGGGTAGCTTTCTTT	CASSPPLGVAFF
TRBV5-1	TRBJ2-7	TRBD1	many	TGCGCCAGCAGCTTCAGACAGGGGAAAGACGAGCAGTACTTC	CASSFRQGKDEQYF
TRBV24-1	TRBJ2-5	NA	many	TGTGCCACCAGTGAGGGGCAGGGTTGGTCGGAGACCCAGTACTTC	CATSEGQGWSETQYF
TRBV12-3/TRBV12-4	TRBJ2-7	NA	many	TGTGCCAGCTCCCTCGGGGCCCCTTGGGAGCAGTACTTC	CASSLGAPWEQYF
TRBV20-1	TRBJ1-1	TRBD1	NA	TGCAGTGCTGCTGCGGGGGGACAGGGATACTCTGCTTTCTTT	CSAAAGGQGYSAFF
TRBV6-1	TRBJ2-7	NA	many	TGTGCCATCGCGGATGGGGCCCATGGAGAGCTGTACTTC	CAIADGAHGELYF
TRBV19	TRBJ1-2	TRBD1	many	TGTGCCAGTAGTATGACAGGGATCTATGGCTACACCTTC	CASSMTGIYGYTF
TRBV20-1	TRBJ1-2	NA	few	TGCAGTGCTGTTTCGGGGGTTAACTATGGCTACACCTTC	CSAVSGVNYGYTF
TRBV5-1	TRBJ1-1	NA	many	TGCGCCAGCAGCTTGGATGGGAGCATGAAGGCTTTCTTT	CASSLDGSMKAFF
TRBV7-6	TRBJ2-2	NA	many	TGTGCCAGCAGCTTAATCCGACTTTCGAACACCGGGGAGCTGTTTTTT	CASSLIRLSNTGELFF
TRBV6-2/TRBV6-3	TRBJ1-3	NA	NA	TGTGCCAGCAGTTACGGAGCCAGGGGATCTGGAAACACCATATATTTT	CASSYGARGSGNTIYF
TRBV19	TRBJ1-5	NA	many	TGTGCCAGTAGACGGGGGCCGGGGAATCAGCCCCAGCATTTT	CASRRGPGNQPQHF
TRBV7-9	TRBJ1-2	NA	NA	TGTGCCAGCAGCTCAAAAACCGGGACGAGGGGCTACACCTTC	CASSSKTGTRGYTF
TRBV27	TRBJ2-7	NA	many	TGTGCCAGCAGTCCAGGCTCTCACGGCTCCTACGAGCAGTACTTC	CASSPGSHGSYEQYF
TRBV27	TRBJ2-4	TRBD1	few	TGTGCCAGCAGTTCACGCTACAGGGGATCCAAAAACATTCAGTACTTC	CASSSRYRGSKNIQYF
TRBV10-3	TRBJ1-1	NA	many	TGTGCCATCAGTGTGGAAGGTTTCCTACGGAACACTGAAGCTTTCTTT	CAISVEGFLRNTEAFF
TRBV12-3/TRBV12-4	TRBJ2-2	TRBD2	many	TGTGCCAGCAGCTCCACGGGACTAGCGGGGTCCGGGGAGCTGTTTTTT	CASSSTGLAGSGELFF
TRBV12-3/TRBV12-4	TRBJ1-2	NA	few	TGTGCCAGCAGTTTTGGGGGAGGTGGCTACACCTTC	CASSFGGGGYTF
TRBV20-1	TRBJ1-2	NA	many	TGCAGTGCTAGAAGACGTTACTATGGCTACACCTTC	CSARRRYYGYTF
TRBV2	TRBJ1-6	NA	NA	TGTGCCAGCAGATTACGGGGTAGGGGATTGATAAACTATAATTCACCCCTCCACTTT	CASRLRGRGLINYNSPLHF
TRBV9	TRBJ1-6	TRBD1	few	TGTGCCAGCAGCACTAATCAGGGGGCTAGTAATTCACCCCTCCACTTT	CASSTNQGASNSPLHF
TRBV20-1	TRBJ2-7	NA	NA	TGCAGTGCTGGAGGCGGGTCCTACGAGCAGTACTTC	CSAGGGSYEQYF
TRBV10-3	TRBJ1-1	TRBD1	many	TGTGCCATCAGTGCTCAGGGGGGGGGAACTGAAGCTTTCTTT	CAISAQGGGTEAFF
TRBV2	TRBJ1-2	NA	many	TGTGCCAGCACCGACAGTAACTATGGCTACACCTTC	CASTDSNYGYTF
TRBV6-2/TRBV6-3	TRBJ1-2	NA	many	TGTGCCAGCAGTTCCACCGGAAGAGTGAACTATGGCTACACCTTC	CASSSTGRVNYGYTF
TRBV12-3/TRBV12-4	TRBJ2-5	NA	many	TGTGCCAGCAGTTTAGAGTCAAGGGGGACCCAGTACTTC	CASSLESRGTQYF
TRBV6-1	TRBJ2-5	NA	many	TGTGCCAGCAGTCCCGCGGGGCGCCAAGAGACCCAGTACTTC	CASSPAGRQETQYF
TRBV19	TRBJ1-2	NA	many	TGTGCCAGTACCCGGGGCGGACACGATGGCTACACCTTC	CASTRGGHDGYTF
TRBV12-3/TRBV12-4	TRBJ1-6	NA	many	TGTGCCAGCAGTTTCAGGGGTCCCTATAATTCACCCCTCCACTTT	CASSFRGPYNSPLHF
TRBV7-7	TRBJ2-7	NA	many	TGTGCTAGCAGCTTACCCCGACAGATCTACGAGCAGTACTTC	CASSLPRQIYEQYF
TRBV6-4	TRBJ1-1	NA	NA	TGTGCCAGCAGTTACTCTCTAAGAAATGCTTTCTTT	CASSYSLRNAFF
TRBV3-1	TRBJ1-1	NA	many	TGTGCCAGCAGCCAAGACAGCCAAGCTTTCTTT	CASSQDSQAFF
TRBV10-1	TRBJ1-1	TRBD1	many	TGCGCCAGCTCGCGGGGGACAGGGGGACTAGCTTTCTTT	CASSRGTGGLAFF
TRBV27	TRBJ2-5	TRBD2	NA	TGTGCCAGCAGTTTCCGACGGGGGGGGACCCAGTACTTC	CASSFRRGGTQYF
TRBV20-1	TRBJ2-2	TRBD2	few	TGCAGTGCTAGAGATCCTGCGGGGGGGCCGGGAACCGGGGAGCTGTTTTTT	CSARDPAGGPGTGELFF
TRBV6-5	TRBJ1-2	NA	many	TGTGCCAGCAGTTACACAGCCCTCGGGATAAGCGGCTACACCTTC	CASSYTALGISGYTF
TRBV2	TRBJ2-7	TRBD1	many	TGTGCCAGCAGGGCAGGGGGCTACGAGCAGTACTTC	CASRAGGYEQYF
TRBV19	TRBJ1-5	NA	many	TGTGCCAGTAGTATCCAACGGGATCAGCCCCAGCATTTT	CASSIQRDQPQHF
TRBV5-1	TRBJ1-1	NA	few	TGCGCCAGCAGCTTTACGAGCTCCGGGGACACTGAAGCTTTCTTT	CASSFTSSGDTEAFF
TRBV2	TRBJ2-7	NA	many	TGTGCCACCCAGATAGTTCCCTACGAGCAGTACTTC	CATQIVPYEQYF
TRBV18	TRBJ1-1	NA	few	TGTGCCAGCTCGCAGCAGGGACTCATGAACACTGAAGCTTTCTTT	CASSQQGLMNTEAFF
TRBV6-2/TRBV6-3	TRBJ1-1	NA	NA	TGTGCCAGCAGTTACCCCCCCTGGAAGATGAACACTGAAGCTTTCTTT	CASSYPPWKMNTEAFF
TRBV29-1	TRBJ1-2	NA	NA	TGCAGCGCCTACAAGAACGCTGGGTATGGCTACACCTTC	CSAYKNAGYGYTF